The clone carrying this T cell receptor (beta chain) is categorized as medium-sized. Its antigen is not identified. Sequencing used immunoSEQ multiplex PCR; TCRdb keeps in-frame clones, though not all of them. The sample holds roughly 150,000 clones, 84% seen once. The data stem from a study of cytotoxic CD8 clonotypes in ibrutinib-treated CLL. Across the whole study: Overall, approximately 25 responses were partial and 2 complete; following median 68 months, around 15 patients stayed remitted and some 12 progressed. General observations from the study: Public clonotypes occurred uncommonly; on treatment, they contracted or remained stable. Baseline-level clonality went beyond age-matched healthy donors and moved in step with circulating CD8+ T-cell counts.

The starting material was PBMCs, obtained after 24 months of ibrutinib treatment. This TCR was recovered from a human donor with chronic lymphocytic leukemia.

In DNA form, the CDR3 reads TGTGCCAGCAGCTCGGGGGGGACCAACTATGGCTACACCTTC. Protein: CASSSGGTNYGYTF. The chain joins TRBV5-4 to TRBJ1-2, with D maybe TRBD1 (5 bases). The CDR3 totals 14 residues. Trimming took off 3 bases at V and 2 bases at J, with 11 bases between the two ends. Germline-derived CDR1 and CDR2 are SGHNT and YYREEE (reference sequence).